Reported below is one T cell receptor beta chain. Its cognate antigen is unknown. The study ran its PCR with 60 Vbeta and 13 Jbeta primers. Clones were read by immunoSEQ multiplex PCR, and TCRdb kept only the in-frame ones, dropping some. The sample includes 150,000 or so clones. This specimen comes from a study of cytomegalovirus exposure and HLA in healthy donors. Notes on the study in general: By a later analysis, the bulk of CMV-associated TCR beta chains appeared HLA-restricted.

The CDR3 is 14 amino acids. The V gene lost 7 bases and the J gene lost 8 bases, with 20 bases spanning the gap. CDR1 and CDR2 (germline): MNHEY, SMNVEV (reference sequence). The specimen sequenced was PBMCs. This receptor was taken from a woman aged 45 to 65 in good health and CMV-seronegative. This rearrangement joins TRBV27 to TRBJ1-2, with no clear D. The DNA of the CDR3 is TGTGCCAGCAAAGCGGAGGCCAGCTGGAGAGGCTACACCTTC. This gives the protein CASKAEASWRGYTF.